The entry below describes one T cell receptor (beta chain). The study ran its PCR with 60 Vbeta and 13 Jbeta primers. Only in-frame clones appear in the TCRdb table, and some are missing; sequencing was by immunoSEQ multiplex PCR. The data hold over 110,000 clones, with 80% observed a single time. The record originates from a study of cytomegalovirus exposure and HLA in healthy donors. CDR3 size: 12 residues. V shed 10 bases, J shed 2 bases, and the junction held 0 bases outside the gene matches. Looked up from germline, CDR1 is MDHEN and CDR2 is SYDVKM. The rearrangement joins TRBV28 to TRBJ2-7; TRBD2 matches at 12 bases. The sequence was collected from a man in his forties in good health and CMV-seronegative. Sequences were obtained from PBMCs. DNA of the CDR3: TGTGCCACTAGCGGGGGGGCCTACGAGCAGTACTTC. It encodes CATSGGAYEQYF. Combining the CDR3 with reference TRBV28 and TRBJ2-7 gives the whole variable domain DVKVTQSSRYLVKRTGEKVFLECVQDMDHENMFWYRQDPGLGLRLIYFSYDVKMKEKGDIPEGYSVSREKKERFSLILESASTNQTSMYLCATSGGAYEQYFGPGTRLTVT.